This TCR beta chain was observed in a study of cytomegalovirus exposure and HLA in healthy donors. Overall study: A prior study identified 100 million to 130 million unique TCR beta sequences from 190 million or so T cells.

The primer mix had 60 Vbeta and 13 Jbeta primers. Assay used: immunoSEQ multiplex PCR; TCRdb lists only in-frame clones, some missing. This table holds 65,000 to 70,000 clones, less than 75% found once. As concerns this clone: Its cognate antigen is unknown.

Study-wide results and limits: Cytomegalovirus-associated status was assigned to around 160 TCR beta chains. It was likely that a cluster of highly shared sequence variants was a sequencing artifact.

Germline values: CDR1 MDHEN, CDR2 SYDVKM. CDR3 length equals 14 residues. V lost 8 bases to trimming and J lost 1 base; unmatched junction nucleotides: 3. The chain has TRBV28 and TRBJ1-5; TRBD1 matches 9 bases. This TCR was sampled from a woman aged 25 to 39 in good health and CMV-seronegative. Sequenced: PBMCs. The CDR3, as DNA: TGTGCCAGCCGTGGACAGGGGAGCAATCAGCCCCAGCATTTT. It translates to CASRGQGSNQPQHF.